The rows below give T cell receptor beta chains drawn from one sample of a study of cytomegalovirus exposure and HLA in healthy donors. Sequencing was performed with immunoSEQ multiplex PCR; in TCRdb, only in-frame clones are kept and a portion is missing. The table includes 100,000 or so clones, under 85% detected once. Sequencing input: PBMCs. The receptors were sampled from a man aged 35-49 years in good health and CMV-seronegative. Each CDR3 is given with its conserved first and last residue. Fields, in order: clone size, J gene, V gene, D gene, CDR3 protein, CDR3 DNA. A D gene is named only where the DNA matches it firmly. Some rows have no size entry. The others give once, few or many, or a class for an expanded clone.

NA | TRBJ2-2 | TRBV19 | TRBD1 | CASSRTGNTGELFF | TGTGCCAGTAGTAGGACAGGAAACACCGGGGAGCTGTTTTTT
NA | TRBJ2-2 | TRBV18 | NA | CASSPGGGADTGELFF | TGTGCCAGCTCACCAGGAGGGGGCGCCGACACCGGGGAGCTGTTTTTT
NA | TRBJ1-5 | TRBV7-9 | NA | CASSLEGSGNQPQHF | TGTGCCAGCAGCTTAGAAGGGAGTGGCAATCAGCCCCAGCATTTT
NA | TRBJ1-1 | TRBV5-1 | NA | CASRGNTEAFF | TGCGCCAGCCGAGGGAACACTGAAGCTTTCTTT
NA | TRBJ1-1 | TRBV6-5 | NA | CASTTGQSGTEAFF | TGTGCCAGCACAACCGGACAGTCGGGGACTGAAGCTTTCTTT
NA | TRBJ2-1 | TRBV27 | NA | CASSLSWADYYNEQFF | TGTGCCAGCAGTTTATCTTGGGCAGATTACTACAATGAGCAGTTCTTC
NA | TRBJ2-1 | TRBV5-6 | NA | CASSLNRLNSYNEQFF | TGTGCCAGCAGCTTGAATCGGTTAAATTCCTACAATGAGCAGTTCTTC
NA | TRBJ1-1 | TRBV10-1 | TRBD1 | CATTSGTGLRSTEAFF | TGCGCCACTACGAGCGGGACAGGCCTGAGGAGCACTGAAGCTTTCTTT
NA | TRBJ2-7 | TRBV4-3 | NA | CASSQDVRDEQYF | TGCGCCAGCAGCCAAGATGTGCGGGACGAGCAGTACTTC
NA | TRBJ1-5 | TRBV11-2 | NA | CASSLQGTASNQPQHF | TGTGCCAGCAGCCTACAGGGAACGGCTAGCAATCAGCCCCAGCATTTT
NA | TRBJ2-7 | TRBV27 | TRBD1 | CASRAGTGVYEQYF | TGTGCCAGCAGAGCCGGGACAGGGGTTTACGAGCAGTACTTC
few | TRBJ1-5 | TRBV4-1 | NA | CASSPLPTGPLSNQPQHF | TGCGCCAGCAGCCCCCTCCCCACAGGGCCCCTTAGCAATCAGCCCCAGCATTTT
NA | TRBJ1-6 | TRBV7-6 | TRBD1 | CASSEQGGSALHF | TGTGCCAGCAGCGAACAGGGGGGCTCCGCCCTCCACTTT
medium-sized | TRBJ2-3 | TRBV4-3 | NA | CASSQDLSGTDTQYF | TGCGCCAGCAGCCAAGATCTTTCAGGCACAGATACGCAGTATTTT
once | TRBJ1-1 | TRBV6-1 | NA | CASGGGFFMNTEAFF | TGTGCCAGCGGCGGCGGATTTTTCATGAACACTGAAGCTTTCTTT
NA | TRBJ1-3 | TRBV5-8 | NA | CASSTAAGNTIYF | TGTGCCAGCAGCACAGCTGCTGGAAACACCATATATTTT
few | TRBJ1-1 | TRBV7-9 | TRBD1 | CASSLPPQGTAKAFF | TGTGCCAGCAGCTTACCCCCACAGGGGACAGCGAAGGCTTTCTTT
NA | TRBJ2-4 | TRBV18 | NA | CASSPGQKNIQYF | TGTGCCAGCTCACCGGGACAAAAAAACATTCAGTACTTC
NA | TRBJ2-5 | TRBV15 | TRBD2 | CATSRDSGGPGETQYF | TGTGCCACCAGCAGGGATAGCGGGGGGCCGGGTGAGACCCAGTACTTC
NA | TRBJ2-5 | TRBV12-5 | TRBD1 | CASGLGDRSETQYF | TGTGCTAGTGGTTTGGGGGACAGGTCAGAGACCCAGTACTTC
few | TRBJ1-2 | TRBV5-6 | TRBD1 | CASSLGTANYGYTF | TGTGCCAGCAGCTTAGGGACAGCTAACTATGGCTACACCTTC
NA | TRBJ2-2 | TRBV21-1 | NA | CASSKKILAGAWTGELFF | TGTGCCAGCAGCAAAAAGATTCTAGCGGGAGCGTGGACCGGGGAGCTGTTTTTT
NA | TRBJ2-2 | TRBV9 | NA | CASSPSGGTPTGELFF | TGTGCCAGCAGCCCCTCGGGGGGCACCCCTACCGGGGAGCTGTTTTTT
NA | TRBJ2-7 | TRBV6-1 | NA | CASSDTGDSYEQYF | TGTGCCAGCAGTGATACAGGTGACTCCTACGAGCAGTACTTC
NA | TRBJ1-2 | TRBV6-5 | NA | CASSYRKAGVYGYTF | TGTGCCAGCAGTTACCGGAAAGCAGGGGTTTATGGCTACACCTTC
NA | TRBJ2-1 | TRBV7-3 | TRBD2 | CASRLAGGTNEQFF | TGTGCCAGCAGGTTAGCGGGGGGGACCAATGAGCAGTTCTTC
few | TRBJ2-7 | TRBV14 | TRBD2 | CASSRIPGLANYEQYF | TGTGCCAGCAGCCGCATACCGGGACTAGCTAACTACGAGCAGTACTTC
once | TRBJ1-6 | TRBV6-6 | TRBD1 | CASTLGTAYNSPLHF | TGTGCCAGCACCCTTGGGACAGCCTATAATTCACCCCTCCACTTT
NA | TRBJ1-1 | TRBV18 | NA | CASSPLEAGTEAFF | TGTGCCAGCTCACCACTGGAAGCGGGCACTGAAGCTTTCTTT
NA | TRBJ2-7 | TRBV6-6 | TRBD1 | CASSFLRDRISYEQYF | TGTGCCAGCAGTTTTCTCCGGGACAGGATCTCCTACGAGCAGTACTTC
NA | TRBJ2-7 | TRBV30 | NA | CAWKANRRTYEQYF | TGTGCCTGGAAGGCTAACAGGAGAACCTACGAGCAGTACTTC
few | TRBJ2-7 | TRBV27 | TRBD1 | CASSLRQGGDEQYF | TGTGCCAGCAGTTTAAGACAGGGGGGGGACGAGCAGTACTTC
NA | TRBJ2-1 | TRBV7-8 | TRBD2 | CASNDQGRGGRYNEQFF | TGTGCCAGCAACGATCAGGGGCGGGGGGGTAGGTACAATGAGCAGTTCTTC
once | TRBJ1-1 | TRBV25-1 | NA | CASSEYRGQNTEAFF | TGTGCCAGCAGTGAATATCGGGGACAGAACACTGAAGCTTTCTTT
medium-sized | TRBJ2-4 | TRBV5-3 | TRBD1 | CARSTRSTGTGKNIQYF | TGTGCCAGAAGCACCCGATCGACAGGGACGGGCAAAAACATTCAGTACTTC
few | TRBJ1-6 | TRBV21-1 | NA | CASSKALHWWTGSSYNSPLHF | TGTGCCAGCAGCAAAGCGCTTCATTGGTGGACAGGGAGCTCCTATAATTCACCCCTCCACTTT
NA | TRBJ2-1 | TRBV5-1 | TRBD2 | CASSLGDTSGGRGEQFF | TGCGCCAGCAGCTTGGGGGATACTAGCGGGGGGCGGGGTGAGCAGTTCTTC
NA | TRBJ1-3 | TRBV7-9 | NA | CASSSTPQAGNTIYF | TGTGCCAGCAGCTCTACCCCCCAGGCCGGAAACACCATATATTTT
NA | TRBJ1-1 | TRBV6-1 | NA | CASSGWGQNTEAFF | TGTGCCAGCAGTGGTTGGGGACAGAACACTGAAGCTTTCTTT
few | TRBJ2-7 | TRBV28 | NA | CVTGAGTKSYEQYF | TGTGTCACAGGTGCCGGGACAAAATCCTACGAGCAGTACTTC
NA | TRBJ2-7 | TRBV6-5 | NA | CASSFRQAGTDEQYF | TGTGCCAGCAGTTTCCGACAGGCCGGAACGGACGAGCAGTACTTC
NA | TRBJ2-5 | TRBV18 | TRBD2 | CASSLPSGGYQETQYF | TGTGCCAGCTCACTACCTAGCGGGGGGTACCAAGAGACCCAGTACTTC
NA | TRBJ2-7 | TRBV19 | TRBD2 | CASREEGGPSYEQYF | TGTGCCAGTCGGGAAGAGGGAGGGCCATCCTACGAGCAGTACTTC
NA | TRBJ1-1 | TRBV5-1 | NA | CASSLSSQNTEAFF | TGCGCCAGCAGCTTGTCCTCACAGAACACTGAAGCTTTCTTT
NA | TRBJ2-5 | TRBV25-1 | TRBD1 | CASSESRGNQETQYF | TGTGCCAGCAGTGAATCCAGGGGGAACCAAGAGACCCAGTACTTC
few | TRBJ1-5 | TRBV6-1 | TRBD1 | CASSDLGTDRAQHF | TGTGCCAGCAGCGATCTAGGGACAGATCGGGCCCAGCATTTT
NA | TRBJ1-1 | TRBV19 | NA | CASTVNTGNTEAFF | TGTGCCAGTACCGTAAACACAGGGAACACTGAAGCTTTCTTT
NA | TRBJ1-1 | TRBV7-2 | TRBD1 | CASSSLGQGNTEAFF | TGTGCCAGCAGCTCCCTGGGACAGGGGAACACTGAAGCTTTCTTT
NA | TRBJ2-3 | TRBV19 | TRBD2 | CASSIGASGRHTDTQYF | TGTGCCAGTAGTATAGGCGCTAGCGGGAGACACACAGATACGCAGTATTTT
NA | TRBJ2-7 | TRBV2 | NA | CASSIPSGEQYF | TGTGCCAGCAGCATACCCAGCGGAGAGCAGTACTTC
NA | TRBJ2-2 | TRBV30 | NA | CASTENTGELFF | TGTGCCTCGACAGAAAACACCGGGGAGCTGTTTTTT
NA | TRBJ1-2 | TRBV5-4 | NA | CASSLDGREGYTF | TGTGCCAGCAGCTTGGACGGACGGGAAGGCTACACCTTC
few | TRBJ1-1 | TRBV7-8 | NA | CASSLPQGGNEAFF | TGTGCCAGCAGCTTACCTCAGGGTGGAAATGAAGCTTTCTTT
NA | TRBJ2-3 | TRBV5-1 | TRBD2 | CASSLAWTSVTDTQYF | TGCGCCAGCAGCTTGGCCTGGACTAGCGTAACAGATACGCAGTATTTT
NA | TRBJ2-7 | TRBV6-1 | TRBD1 | CASSPSGQLPYEQYF | TGTGCCAGCAGCCCTTCGGGACAGCTACCCTACGAGCAGTACTTC
few | TRBJ2-7 | TRBV27 | TRBD2 | CASSQPGLAGSYEQYF | TGTGCCAGCAGTCAGCCGGGACTAGCGGGCTCCTACGAGCAGTACTTC
NA | TRBJ2-7 | TRBV6-5 | TRBD1 | CASSYRDSYEQYF | TGTGCCAGCAGTTACCGGGACAGCTACGAGCAGTACTTC
few | TRBJ1-2 | TRBV4-2 | NA | CASSQELGAMGGYTF | TGTGCCAGCAGCCAAGAACTTGGGGCTATGGGTGGCTACACCTTC
NA | TRBJ2-3 | TRBV7-9 | TRBD2 | CASSLTSEGDTQYF | TGTGCCAGCAGCCTAACTAGCGAGGGGGATACGCAGTATTTT
once | TRBJ1-1 | TRBV30 | NA | CAWSVDSLNTEAFF | TGTGCCTGGAGTGTAGACAGTCTGAACACTGAAGCTTTCTTT